This T cell receptor (beta chain) was recovered during a study of low-dose radiotherapy and immunotherapy resistance in tumors. As for time point: before trial treatment. Donors received a regimen that comprised nivolumab, ipilimumab, aspirin, low-dose cyclophosphamide and low-dose radiotherapy. Many counts were recorded for this clonotype. Primers used for first-strand cDNA, a TRAV- and TRBV-specific set, covered both alpha and beta chains. The authors ran around 20 PCR cycles to amplify TCRs with a constant-region primer and V-primer adapter. MiXCR, run by TCRdb on the reads, gives a single entry per CDR3 protein. The sample includes tens of thousands of distinct CDR3 sequences, less than 40% seen only once; the top ten take 11%. The V and J ends lost 7 bases and 1 base respectively, with 8 bases between them. The V gene's germline CDR1 is GTSNPN and CDR2 SVGIG (reference sequence). The CDR3 length is 13 residues.

Here the sequenced sample was PBMCs, taken before treatment. The genes are TRBV30 and TRBJ2-6; D is unclear. This sequence originates from a female donor with ovarian cancer. The CDR3 DNA follows: TGTGCCTTCTCGATTTCTGGGGCCAACGTCCTGACTTTC. Its protein is CAFSISGANVLTF.